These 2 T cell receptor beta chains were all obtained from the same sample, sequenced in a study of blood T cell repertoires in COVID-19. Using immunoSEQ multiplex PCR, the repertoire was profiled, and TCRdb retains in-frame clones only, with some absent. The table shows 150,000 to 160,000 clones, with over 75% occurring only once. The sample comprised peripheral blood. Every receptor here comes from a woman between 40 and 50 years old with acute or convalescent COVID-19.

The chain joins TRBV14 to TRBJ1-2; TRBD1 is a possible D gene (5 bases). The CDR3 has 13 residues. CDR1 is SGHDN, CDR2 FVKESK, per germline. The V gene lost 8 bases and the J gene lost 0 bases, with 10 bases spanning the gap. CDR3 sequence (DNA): TGTGCCAGCGCGACAGTCCCTAACTATGGCTACACCTTC. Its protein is CASATVPNYGYTF. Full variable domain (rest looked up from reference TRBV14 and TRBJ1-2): EAGVTQFPSHSVIEKGQTVTLRCDPISGHDNLYWYRRVMGKEIKFLLHFVKESKQDESGMPNNRFLAERTGGTYSTLKVQPAELEDSGVYFCASATVPNYGYTFGSGTRLTVV.

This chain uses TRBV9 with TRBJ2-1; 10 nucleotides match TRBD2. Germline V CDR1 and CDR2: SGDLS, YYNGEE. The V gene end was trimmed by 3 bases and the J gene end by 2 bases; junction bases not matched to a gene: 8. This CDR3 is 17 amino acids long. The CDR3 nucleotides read TGTGCCAGCAGCGCTCTAGCGGGAGTCGGGACCTACAATGAGCAGTTCTTC. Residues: CASSALAGVGTYNEQFF.